This T cell receptor (beta chain) is from a study of T cells in Graves' hyperthyroidism and ophthalmopathy. Overall study context: Peripheral blood was collected at initial diagnosis, before any treatment.

V was clipped by 5 bases and J by 3 bases; unmatched bases: 3. The CDR3 is 13 amino acids. The germline V gene has CDR1 DFQATT and CDR2 SNEGSKA (reference sequence). In its sample, this clonotype was seen many times. It was RNA transcripts that yielded the amplified TCR beta CDR3 regions. The TCR CDR3 was amplified in a first-round RT-PCR using the HTBI primer set. TCRdb processed the multiplex PCR reads anew with MiXCR; each CDR3 protein has one entry. The table shows 400,000 or so distinct CDR3 sequences, with roughly 15% occurring only once. A Clinical Activity Score of at least 3, a NOSPECS grade of at least 4 and a duration under 3 months were recorded in the ophthalmopathy patients. Patients were excluded because of uncontrolled infection, other autoimmune disease, pregnancy or lactation.

The gene calls are TRBV20-1 and TRBJ1-4; 7 bases are a match to TRBD1. This TCR came from a woman aged 55-69 years with Graves' ophthalmopathy. The sample comprised blood. The CDR3 reads CSAPQGANEKLFF. As DNA, the CDR3 is TGCAGTGCTCCTCAGGGGGCTAATGAAAAACTGTTTTTT.